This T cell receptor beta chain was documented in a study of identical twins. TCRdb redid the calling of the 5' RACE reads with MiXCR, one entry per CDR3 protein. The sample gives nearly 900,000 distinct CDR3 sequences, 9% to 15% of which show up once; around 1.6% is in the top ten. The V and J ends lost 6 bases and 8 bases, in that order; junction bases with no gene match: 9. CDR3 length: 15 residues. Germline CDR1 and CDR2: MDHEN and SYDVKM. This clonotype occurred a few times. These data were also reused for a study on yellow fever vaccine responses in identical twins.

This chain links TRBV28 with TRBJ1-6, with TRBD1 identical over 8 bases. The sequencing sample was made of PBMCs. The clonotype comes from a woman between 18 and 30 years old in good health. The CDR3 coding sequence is TGTGCCAGCAGATCTGCAGGGGGCCGGGATTCACCCCTCCACTTT. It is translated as CASRSAGGRDSPLHF.